This T cell receptor (beta chain) was obtained from a study of PD-L1 blockade in urothelial cancer. Overall study: Atezolizumab was started by patients in 2014 at 1,200 mg intravenously every 3 weeks.

Sample time point: peripheral blood 6 weeks after treatment start. Assay: immunoSEQ multiplex PCR; the TCRdb copy retains only in-frame clones and omits some. The sample holds 100,000 to 150,000 clones; 86% are singletons and the top ten take 2.4%. The V end lost 4 bases, the J end lost 6 bases, and 20 bases lay between the germline ends. CDR1 and CDR2 from the germline V gene are SGHRS and YFSETQ. CDR3 length: 15 residues. The sequence came from a man aged 45-60 years with urothelial cancer. Sample: PBMCs, taken around atezolizumab (anti-PD-L1) treatment. The chain links TRBV5-1 to TRBJ2-7; D may be TRBD2 (5 bases). The CDR3 loop reads CASSIGPHQAGEQYF. In DNA form, the CDR3 reads TGCGCCAGCAGCATCGGGCCGCACCAGGCGGGCGAGCAGTACTTC.